This is a list of T cell receptor beta chains from one sample in a study of T cells in Graves' hyperthyroidism and ophthalmopathy. Via MiXCR, TCRdb re-called the multiplex PCR reads, giving one row per CDR3 protein. The sample includes 550,000 to 700,000 distinct CDR3 sequences, under 60% of them seen just once. Sequencing input: peripheral blood or thyroid tissue (not recorded which). These receptors all come from an adult woman with Graves' disease, either hyperthyroidism or ophthalmopathy (not recorded which). CDR3s include the opening cysteine and the closing phenylalanine or tryptophan. A D gene is named only where the DNA matches it firmly. A row's size may be missing; if present it is once, few, many or a size class.

abundance,v_gene,j_gene,d_gene,CDR3nt,CDR3aa
many,TRBV19,TRBJ1-5,-,TGTGCCAGTAGTAGGGGGGGGGTAAGTAGCAATCAGCCCCAGCATTTT,CASSRGGVSSNQPQHF
many,TRBV18,TRBJ1-2,-,TGTGCCAGCTCACCATCGGGGGATGGCTACACCTTC,CASSPSGDGYTF
-,TRBV20-1,TRBJ1-2,TRBD1,TGCAGTGCTGAGGGACAGGGGTATGGCTACACCTTC,CSAEGQGYGYTF
-,TRBV20-1,TRBJ1-2,-,TGCAGTGCTCTATACAGCGGGAGCCCCTTC,CSALYSGSPF
-,TRBV19,TRBJ2-5,TRBD2,TGTGCCAGTAGTCGAAACGGGGGGGGAGAGACCCAGTACTTC,CASSRNGGGETQYF
-,TRBV12-3/TRBV12-4,TRBJ1-2,-,TGTGCCAGCAGTCCCCTTCGGGGCTACTATGGCTACACCTTC,CASSPLRGYYGYTF
-,TRBV28,TRBJ1-5,TRBD1,TGTGCCAGCAGTTTATTAACAGGGGGCGGTCAGCCCCAGCATTTT,CASSLLTGGGQPQHF
-,TRBV4-1,TRBJ1-5,-,TGCGCCAGCAGCCGACAGTTATATCAGCCCCAGCATTTT,CASSRQLYQPQHF
few,TRBV10-3,TRBJ2-2,TRBD1,TGTGCCATCGGGGGTGAGGGGACAGAGACGAACACTGGGGAGCTGTTTTTT,CAIGGEGTETNTGELFF
-,TRBV19,TRBJ1-3,-,TGTGCCAGTAGAACCACCTACTCTGGAAACACCATATATTTT,CASRTTYSGNTIYF
many,TRBV15,TRBJ1-5,TRBD1,TGTGCCACCAGCAGCAGACAGGGTGGTCCTTCTCAGCCCCAGCATTTT,CATSSRQGGPSQPQHF
many,TRBV19,TRBJ1-1,-,TGTGCCAGTATCCTGGACGGGGTCTCTGAAGCTTTCTTT,CASILDGVSEAFF
many,TRBV7-8,TRBJ1-2,-,TGTGCCAGCAGCTCCAAACAGGGTCACTATGGCTACACCTTC,CASSSKQGHYGYTF
many,TRBV5-1,TRBJ2-2,-,TGCGCCAGCAGCTCCATACGCGGGGCTCTTGACACCGGGGAGCTGTTTTTT,CASSSIRGALDTGELFF
many,TRBV12-5,TRBJ1-1,-,TGTGCTAGTGGTTTTGATAAGAACACTGAAGCTTTCTTT,CASGFDKNTEAFF
many,TRBV12-3/TRBV12-4,TRBJ1-1,-,TGTGCCAGCAGTCTCACGGGAGGGGGAGAAGCTTTCTTT,CASSLTGGGEAFF
many,TRBV20-1,TRBJ1-2,-,TGCAGCCTCACCGGGGGCTACACCTTC,CSLTGGYTF
many,TRBV12-3/TRBV12-4,TRBJ2-2,-,TGTGCCAGCAGGGGGGCGGCCGGGGAGCTGTTTTTT,CASRGAAGELFF